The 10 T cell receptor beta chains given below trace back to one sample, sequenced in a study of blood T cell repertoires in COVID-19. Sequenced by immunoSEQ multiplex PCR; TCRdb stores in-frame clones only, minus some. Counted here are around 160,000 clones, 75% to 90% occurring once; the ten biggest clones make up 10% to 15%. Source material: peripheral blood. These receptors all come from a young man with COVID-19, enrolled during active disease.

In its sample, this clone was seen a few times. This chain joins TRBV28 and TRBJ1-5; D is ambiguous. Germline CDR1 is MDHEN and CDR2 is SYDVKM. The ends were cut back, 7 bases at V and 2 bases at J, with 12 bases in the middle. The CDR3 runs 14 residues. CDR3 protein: CASNNPGGNQPQHF. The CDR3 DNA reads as TGTGCCAGCAATAACCCCGGGGGCAATCAGCCCCAGCATTTT.

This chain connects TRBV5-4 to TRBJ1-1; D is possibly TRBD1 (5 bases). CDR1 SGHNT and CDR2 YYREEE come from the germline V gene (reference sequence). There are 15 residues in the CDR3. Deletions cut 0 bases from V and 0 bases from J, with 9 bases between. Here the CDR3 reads CASSLESGLNTEAFF. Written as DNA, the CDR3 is TGTGCCAGCAGCTTGGAATCAGGGTTGAACACTGAAGCTTTCTTT.

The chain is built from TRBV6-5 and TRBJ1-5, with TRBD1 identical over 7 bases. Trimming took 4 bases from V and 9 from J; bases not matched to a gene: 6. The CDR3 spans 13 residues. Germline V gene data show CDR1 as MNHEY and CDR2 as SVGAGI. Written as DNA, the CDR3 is TGTGCCAGCAGTTTGAGGGGGCGCTGGCCCCAGCATTTT. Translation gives CASSLRGRWPQHF.

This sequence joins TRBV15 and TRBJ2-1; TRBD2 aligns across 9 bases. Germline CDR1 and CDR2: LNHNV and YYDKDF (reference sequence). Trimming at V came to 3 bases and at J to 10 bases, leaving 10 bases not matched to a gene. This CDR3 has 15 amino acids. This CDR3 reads CATSSGLAGMREQFF. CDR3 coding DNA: TGTGCCACCAGCAGTGGGCTAGCGGGAATGCGGGAGCAGTTCTTC.

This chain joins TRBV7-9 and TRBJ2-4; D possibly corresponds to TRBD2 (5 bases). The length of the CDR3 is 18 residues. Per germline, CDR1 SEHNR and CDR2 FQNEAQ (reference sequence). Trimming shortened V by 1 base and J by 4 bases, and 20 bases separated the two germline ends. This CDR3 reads CASSLGLLRETQKNIQYF. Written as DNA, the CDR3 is TGTGCCAGCAGCTTAGGACTATTGCGTGAGACCCAAAAAAACATTCAGTACTTC.

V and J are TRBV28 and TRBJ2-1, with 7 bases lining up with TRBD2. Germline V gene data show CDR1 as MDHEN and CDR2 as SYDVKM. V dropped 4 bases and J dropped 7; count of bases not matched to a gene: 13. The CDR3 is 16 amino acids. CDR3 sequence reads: CASSSPWGGSMNEQFF. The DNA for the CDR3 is TGTGCCAGCAGTTCCCCGTGGGGCGGGAGTATGAATGAGCAGTTCTTC.

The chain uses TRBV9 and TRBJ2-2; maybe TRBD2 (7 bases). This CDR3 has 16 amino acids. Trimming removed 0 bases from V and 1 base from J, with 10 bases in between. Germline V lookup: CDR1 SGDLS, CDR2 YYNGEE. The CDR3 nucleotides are TGTGCCAGCAGCGTAGCCGGGGGGCGGAACACCGGGGAGCTGTTTTTT. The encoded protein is CASSVAGGRNTGELFF.

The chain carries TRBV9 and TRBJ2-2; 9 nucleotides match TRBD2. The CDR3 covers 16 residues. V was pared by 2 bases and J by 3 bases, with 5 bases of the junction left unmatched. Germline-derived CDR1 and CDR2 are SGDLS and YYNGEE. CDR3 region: CASSVGGRAHTGELFF. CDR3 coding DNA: TGTGCCAGCAGCGTCGGCGGGAGGGCCCACACCGGGGAGCTGTTTTTT.

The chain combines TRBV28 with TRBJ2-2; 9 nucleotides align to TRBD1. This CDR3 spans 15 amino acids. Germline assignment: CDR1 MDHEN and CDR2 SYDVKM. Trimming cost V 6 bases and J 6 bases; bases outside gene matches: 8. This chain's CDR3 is CASRRDRVIPGELFF. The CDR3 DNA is TGTGCCAGCAGAAGGGACAGGGTGATTCCCGGGGAGCTGTTTTTT.

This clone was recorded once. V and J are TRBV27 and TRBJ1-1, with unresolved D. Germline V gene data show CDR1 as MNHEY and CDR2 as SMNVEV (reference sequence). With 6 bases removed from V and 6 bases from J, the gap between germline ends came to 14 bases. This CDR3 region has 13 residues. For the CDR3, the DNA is TGTGCCAGCAGGTCACCGGCACAGTCTGAAGCTTTCTTT. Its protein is CASRSPAQSEAFF.